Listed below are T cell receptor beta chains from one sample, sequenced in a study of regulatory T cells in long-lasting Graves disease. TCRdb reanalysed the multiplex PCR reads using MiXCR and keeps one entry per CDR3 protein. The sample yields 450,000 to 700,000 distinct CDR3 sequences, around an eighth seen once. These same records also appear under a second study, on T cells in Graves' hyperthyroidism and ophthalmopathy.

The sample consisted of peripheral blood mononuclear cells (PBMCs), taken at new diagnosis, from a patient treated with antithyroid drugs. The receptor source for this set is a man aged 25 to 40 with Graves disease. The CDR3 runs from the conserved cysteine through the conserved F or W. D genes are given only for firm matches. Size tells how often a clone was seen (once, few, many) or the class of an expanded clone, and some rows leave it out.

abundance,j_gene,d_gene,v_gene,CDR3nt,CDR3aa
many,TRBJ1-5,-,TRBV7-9,TGTGCCAGCAGCACCTCAGGGTATAGCAATCAGCCCCAGCATTTT,CASSTSGYSNQPQHF
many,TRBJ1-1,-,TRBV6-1,TGTGCCAGCCTCTCGTGGCGGGGGCTGACGACTGAAGCTTTCTTT,CASLSWRGLTTEAFF
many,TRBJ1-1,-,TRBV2,TGTGCCAGCAGTGAAGCCCAGACACCTGGGGCTTTCTTT,CASSEAQTPGAFF
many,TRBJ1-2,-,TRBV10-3,TGTGCCATCAGTGAGGCCACCGGCTACACCTTC,CAISEATGYTF
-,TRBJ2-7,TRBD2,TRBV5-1,TGCGCCAGCAGCTTCGGGGGGTCGGGGATCCTGCACGAGCAGTACTTC,CASSFGGSGILHEQYF
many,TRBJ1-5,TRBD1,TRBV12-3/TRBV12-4,TGTGCCAGCAGTGACCGGGACAGGGGGAGCAATCAGCCCCAGCATTTT,CASSDRDRGSNQPQHF
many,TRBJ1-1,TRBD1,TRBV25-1,TGTGCCAGCAGCCCTCGAGGACAGGGGCGGGCGTGGGCCACTGAAGCTTTCTTT,CASSPRGQGRAWATEAFF
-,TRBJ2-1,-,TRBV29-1,TGCAGCGTTGAGACCTCGGATGAGCAGTTCTTC,CSVETSDEQFF
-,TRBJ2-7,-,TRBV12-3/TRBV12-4,TGTGCCAGCAGTTTATCGAATCGGGGGCACGAGCAGTACTTC,CASSLSNRGHEQYF
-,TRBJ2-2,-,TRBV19,TGTGCCAGTAGTATTAGGCTTTCGGCTAGTTACACCGGGGAGCTGTTTTTT,CASSIRLSASYTGELFF